The present entry profiles one TCR beta chain with its context. CDR1 and CDR2 (germline): MNHEY, SVGEGT. The CDR3 contains 15 residues. V dropped 2 bases and J dropped 4; count of bases not matched to a gene: 8. The CD8+CD4-CCR7+CD45RA+ phenotype defined the sorted naive CD8 T cells. The data were taken from a study of molecular identifiers for immune sequencing clone quantification. Study at large: Replicate RNA from roughly 21,000 or 96,000 naive CD8 T cells formed five aliquots; four were sequenced.

Preparation of the bulk TCR libraries relied on previously described methods and listed TCR primers. TCRdb itself ran the PCR reads through MiXCR, one entry per CDR3 protein. The repertoire holds approximately 670,000 distinct CDR3 sequences, with just under 20% as singletons. The rearrangement uses TRBV6-2 or TRBV6-3 and TRBJ2-7; the match to TRBD1 covers 7 bases. This TCR came from a human donor in good health. Some libraries in this study had Jurkat cell RNA spiked in. The specimen sequenced was naive CD8+ T cells from blood, with Jurkat cell RNA spiked in. Subset given: FACS-sorted CD8+CD4-CCR7+CD45RA+ naive T cells. DNA of the CDR3: TGTGCCAGCAGTTACGGAGCAGGGGGTTGGTACGAGCAGTACTTC. Its protein is CASSYGAGGWYEQYF.